These 32 T cell receptor beta chains came from one sample sequenced in a study of blood T cell repertoires in COVID-19. The data were produced by immunoSEQ multiplex PCR, yet TCRdb's version contains in-frame clones alone and is incomplete. The table records approximately 170,000 clones, about 80% of them present only once. Sequencing was carried out using PBMCs or T cells enriched from blood (not recorded which). The source is a man in his forties or fifties who had recovered from COVID-19.

In this sample, this clone turned up a few times. The genes are TRBV5-5 and TRBJ1-6, with D tentatively TRBD1 (5 bases). V shed 4 bases and J shed 6 bases, with 29 bases lying between them. The V gene's germline CDR1 is SGHKS and CDR2 YYEKEE (reference sequence). The CDR3 is made up of 20 amino acids. The CDR3 reads CASSLRAGVPIPPTNSPLHF. DNA for the CDR3: TGTGCCAGCAGCCTTAGGGCGGGGGTTCCGATCCCACCTACTAATTCACCCCTCCACTTT.

This sequence joins TRBV18 and TRBJ2-7, with a tentative D call TRBD2 (5 bases). Germline assignment: CDR1 KGHSH and CDR2 LQKENI. Trimming left V 2 bases short and J 0 bases short, with 8 bases between. This CDR3 is built from 14 residues. The CDR3 DNA sequence: TGTGCCAGCTCACCATGGGAGAGCTCCTACGAGCAGTACTTC. Its protein is CASSPWESSYEQYF.

The CDR3 region has the DNA TGTGCCAGCTCCCAGGGGACAGGCAACACTGAAGCTTTCTTT. It codes for CASSQGTGNTEAFF. The chain joins TRBV18 to TRBJ1-1; 8 bases are shared with TRBD1. J gave up 2 bases and V 6 bases, and 5 bases lay outside the gene matches. Germline V CDR1 and CDR2: KGHSH, LQKENI. The CDR3 contains 14 residues.

The chain joins TRBV7-3 to TRBJ2-2; tentative D call: TRBD2 (6 bases). Germline lookup yields CDR1 SGHTA and CDR2 FQGTGA. Between the trimmed V and J ends, which lost 0 bases and 2 bases, there was a span of 16 bases. CDR3 size: 18 residues. As DNA, the CDR3 is TGTGCCAGCAGCTTAACAGGGCGGGGCGGACCAAACACCGGGGAGCTGTTTTTT. This translates into CASSLTGRGGPNTGELFF.

The chain couples TRBV6-4 to TRBJ1-6; TRBD1 matches 9 bases. Trimming cost V 6 bases and J 0 bases; bases outside gene matches: 6. Germline CDR1 reads MRHNA; CDR2 reads SNTAGT. This CDR3 contains 17 residues. CDR3 coding DNA: TGTGCCAGCAGCCCCTGGGACAGGGCCTCCTATAATTCACCCCTCCACTTT. Residues: CASSPWDRASYNSPLHF.

The J gene is TRBJ1-1, the V gene TRBV29-1, with a weak D call TRBD1 (5 bases). CDR3 length equals 12 residues. Trimming left V 4 bases short and J 4 bases short, with 10 bases between. Per the germline V gene, CDR1 is SQVTM and CDR2 is ANQGSEA. The DNA of the CDR3 is TGCAGCGTTGGCCCGGGGGTCACTGAAGCTTTCTTT. Amino acid sequence: CSVGPGVTEAFF.

This chain connects TRBV11-2 to TRBJ2-5; possible D gene TRBD2, 6 bases. Germline loops: CDR1 SGHAT, CDR2 FQNNGV. The V end was cut by 0 bases, the J end by 3 bases, with 8 bases between. The CDR3 contains 14 residues. CDR3 sequence reads: CASSLDGGKETQYF. CDR3 sequence (DNA): TGTGCCAGCAGCTTAGACGGCGGGAAAGAGACCCAGTACTTC. The whole variable domain, remainder taken from reference TRBV11-2 and TRBJ2-5, is EAGVAQSPRYKIIEKRQSVAFWCNPISGHATLYWYQQILGQGPKLLIQFQNNGVVDDSQLPKDRFSAERLKGVDSTLKIQPAKLEDSAVYLCASSLDGGKETQYFGPGTRLLVL.

This clone was counted many times. The chain carries TRBV2 and TRBJ1-2; D gene ambiguous. Trimming cost V 6 bases and J 3 bases, with 11 bases left between them. The CDR3 sequence is 13 residues long. CDR1 is SNHLY and CDR2 is FYNNEI in the germline V gene. This CDR3 is CASSGEAHYGYTF. The CDR3 bases are TGTGCCAGCAGCGGGGAAGCCCACTATGGCTACACCTTC. Drawing the rest from reference TRBV2 and TRBJ1-2, the complete variable domain is EPEVTQTPSHQVTQMGQEVILRCVPISNHLYFYWYRQILGQKVEFLVSFYNNEISEKSEIFDDQFSVERPDGSNFTLKIRSTKLEDSAMYFCASSGEAHYGYTFGSGTRLTVV.

The chain links TRBV29-1 to TRBJ1-1; D gene uncertain. The CDR3 consists of 14 residues. Deletions cut 1 base from V and 1 base from J, with 10 bases between. Germline lookup yields CDR1 SQVTM and CDR2 ANQGSEA. CDR3 sequence: CSVEARRGNTEAFF. CDR3 in DNA: TGCAGCGTTGAAGCGCGGAGAGGGAACACTGAAGCTTTCTTT.

The genes are TRBV2 and TRBJ1-2; D unclear. Germline V lookup: CDR1 SNHLY, CDR2 FYNNEI. The CDR3 contains 13 residues. V was pared by 0 bases and J by 8 bases, with 10 bases between. CDR3 nucleotides: TGTGCCAGCAGTGAAGCGCAGGTGGAAGGCTACACCTTC. It yields the protein CASSEAQVEGYTF.

This chain uses TRBV7-9 with TRBJ1-3, with D hard to call. Trimming cost V 5 bases and J 2 bases, with 10 bases left between them. Germline V gene sequence: CDR1 SEHNR, CDR2 FQNEAQ (reference sequence). The CDR3 is 14 amino acids. The CDR3 DNA reads as TGTGCCAGCAGCACGTGGGAGACTGGAAACACCATATATTTT. Protein sequence: CASSTWETGNTIYF.

The chain links TRBV14 to TRBJ1-6; 7 bases align to TRBD1. This CDR3 comprises 16 residues. The germline V gene encodes CDR1 SGHDN and CDR2 FVKESK. Trimming cost V 1 base and J 14 bases; bases outside gene matches: 14. Written as DNA, the CDR3 is TGTGCCAGCAGCCAAGTTAGGGTGACAGGGCGGATGGCCCTCCACTTT. Protein sequence: CASSQVRVTGRMALHF. The variable domain in full, with the rest retrieved from reference TRBV14 and TRBJ1-6, is EAGVTQFPSHSVIEKGQTVTLRCDPISGHDNLYWYRRVMGKEIKFLLHFVKESKQDESGMPNNRFLAERTGGTYSTLKVQPAELEDSGVYFCASSQVRVTGRMALHFGNGTRLTVT.

V gene TRBV2 combines with J gene TRBJ2-5; 9 bases map to TRBD2. CDR1 is SNHLY and CDR2 is FYNNEI in the germline V gene. J lost 4 bases, V lost 11 bases, and 5 bases had no gene match. This CDR3 contains 12 residues. For the CDR3, the DNA is TGTGCCTTTAGCGGGGGAGGAGAGACCCAGTACTTC. Translated, it gives CAFSGGGETQYF. Together with reference TRBV2 and TRBJ2-5, the CDR3 gives the full variable domain: EPEVTQTPSHQVTQMGQEVILRCVPISNHLYFYWYRQILGQKVEFLVSFYNNEISEKSEIFDDQFSVERPDGSNFTLKIRSTKLEDSAMYFCAFSGGGETQYFGPGTRLLVL.

The DNA of the CDR3 is TGTGCCAGCAGTTACTCGACTCGGGAGGGCGAGCAGTTCTTC. It specifies CASSYSTREGEQFF. V and J are TRBV6-6 and TRBJ2-1; 8 bases fit TRBD2. V lost 0 bases, J lost 10 bases, and 5 bases stayed unmatched. The CDR3 extends over 14 amino acids. CDR1 and CDR2 from the germline V gene are MNHNY and SVGAGI (reference sequence).

The J gene is TRBJ2-1, the V gene TRBV11-2, with 8 nucleotides matching TRBD2. This CDR3 contains 15 residues. J lost 7 bases, V lost 0 bases, and 5 bases had no gene match. Looked up from germline, CDR1 is SGHAT and CDR2 is FQNNGV. Here the CDR3 DNA reads TGTGCCAGCAGCTTAGATCGGGCTAGCGGGAATGAGCAGTTCTTC. Amino acid sequence: CASSLDRASGNEQFF.

The rearrangement uses TRBV7-9 and TRBJ1-5; D possibly corresponds to TRBD1 (5 bases). CDR3 length equals 14 residues. Deletions cut 5 bases from V and 6 bases from J, with 14 bases between. Germline CDR1 SEHNR, CDR2 FQNEAQ (reference sequence). The DNA for the CDR3 is TGTGCCAGCAGCGACGGGGGAGCGGGTCAGCCCCAGCATTTT. This encodes CASSDGGAGQPQHF.

The chain links TRBV4-1 to TRBJ2-7, with D maybe TRBD2 (6 bases). Looked up from germline, CDR1 is MGHRA and CDR2 is YSYEKL. The CDR3 length is 15 residues. V shed 5 bases and J shed 3 bases, with 17 bases lying between them. The CDR3 DNA reads as TGCGCCAGCAGCTCATACCCCGGGGGTATCTACGAGCAGTACTTC. Amino acid sequence: CASSSYPGGIYEQYF.

The V and J genes are TRBV9 and TRBJ1-5, with a tentative D call TRBD1 (5 bases). Trimming cost V 4 bases and J 0 bases, with 11 bases left between them. The CDR3 consists of 15 residues. Germline V CDR1 and CDR2: SGDLS, YYNGEE. The CDR3 here is CASSPGGVSNQPQHF. The CDR3 coding sequence is TGTGCCAGCAGCCCCGGGGGAGTTAGCAATCAGCCCCAGCATTTT.

V usage is TRBV7-3 and J usage is TRBJ2-2; 12 nucleotides line up with TRBD2. Germline loops: CDR1 SGHTA, CDR2 FQGTGA. V shed 5 bases, J shed 6 bases, and the junction held 10 bases outside the gene matches. The length of the CDR3 is 17 residues. The CDR3 sequence is CASSRLAGARGAGELFF. In DNA form, the CDR3 reads TGTGCCAGCAGCCGACTAGCGGGGGCCAGGGGAGCCGGGGAGCTGTTTTTT.

J is TRBJ1-5 and V is TRBV19; 8 positions match TRBD1. This CDR3 has 15 residues. The germline V gene has CDR1 LNHDA and CDR2 SQIVND (reference sequence). The J segment lost 9 bases and the V segment lost 5 bases, leaving 12 bases of the junction unmatched. CDR3 nucleotide sequence: TGTGCCAGTAGTCCTCAGGGGGCCCTCGGCGGGCCCCAGCATTTT. It yields the protein CASSPQGALGGPQHF. The whole variable domain, filled in from reference TRBV19 and TRBJ1-5, reads DGGITQSPKYLFRKEGQNVTLSCEQNLNHDAMYWYRQDPGQGLRLIYYSQIVNDFQKGDIAEGYSVSREKKESFPLTVTSAQKNPTAFYLCASSPQGALGGPQHFGDGTRLSIL.

This chain uses TRBV30 with TRBJ1-4; D ambiguous. The V gene lost 1 base and the J gene lost 2 bases, with 8 bases spanning the gap. This CDR3 has 14 amino acids. CDR1 GTSNPN and CDR2 SVGIG come from the germline V gene (reference sequence). CDR3 protein: CAWSGSVTNEKLFF. The CDR3 DNA is TGTGCCTGGAGTGGGTCGGTTACTAATGAAAAACTGTTTTTT. The whole variable domain, remainder taken from reference TRBV30 and TRBJ1-4, is SQTIHQWPATLVQPVGSPLSLECTVEGTSNPNLYWYRQAAGRGLQLLFYSVGIGQISSEVPQNLSASRPQDRQFILSSKKLLLSDSGFYLCAWSGSVTNEKLFFGSGTQLSVL.

The J gene is TRBJ1-1, the V gene TRBV6-5, with D perhaps TRBD1 (5 bases). The germline V and J ends were trimmed by 8 bases and 0 bases, with 13 bases remaining between them. CDR3 size: 14 residues. The germline V gene encodes CDR1 MNHEY and CDR2 SVGAGI. The CDR3 region has the DNA TGTGCCAGCGATGACAGAATCCTGAACACTGAAGCTTTCTTT. It translates to CASDDRILNTEAFF.

This sequence joins TRBV14 and TRBJ2-6, with D possibly TRBD2 on 7 matching bases. Per germline, CDR1 SGHDN and CDR2 FVKESK. Trimming cost V 4 bases and J 2 bases, with 12 bases left between them. This CDR3 region has 16 residues. This CDR3 is CASSPQGGAGANVLTF. The CDR3 region has the DNA TGTGCCAGCAGCCCTCAAGGGGGGGCTGGGGCCAACGTCCTGACTTTC.

A single count supports this clone. The chain is built from TRBV2 and TRBJ1-2; D perhaps matches TRBD1 (6 bases). With 5 bases removed from V and 4 bases from J, the gap between germline ends came to 17 bases. The CDR3 runs 15 residues. Looked up from germline, CDR1 is SNHLY and CDR2 is FYNNEI. In DNA form, the CDR3 reads TGTGCCAGCAGTCAGGGGACACCCTGGGGCTATGGCTACACCTTC. Translation gives CASSQGTPWGYGYTF.

This clone appeared a single time. The chain joins TRBV29-1 to TRBJ1-3; D not resolved. Germline CDR1 reads SQVTM; CDR2 reads ANQGSEA. The CDR3 has 15 residues. The V end lost 3 bases, the J end lost 2 bases, and 14 bases lay between the germline ends. The DNA for the CDR3 is TGCAGCGTTGACGACGGTATAGGAGCTGGAAACACCATATATTTT. Residues: CSVDDGIGAGNTIYF.

A note on this clone: This sample also contains other DNA sequences that code for the same CDR3. This chain links TRBV6-5 with TRBJ1-3; no reliable D call. Germline-derived CDR1 and CDR2 are MNHEY and SVGAGI. The CDR3 covers 15 residues. Trimming removed 0 bases from V and 3 bases from J, with 9 bases in between. CDR3 in amino acids: CASSYSGSSGNTIYF. In DNA form, the CDR3 reads TGTGCCAGCAGTTACTCGGGCAGCAGTGGAAACACCATATATTTT.

V and J are TRBV2 and TRBJ2-7; D unresolved. The CDR3 contains 13 residues. CDR1 is SNHLY and CDR2 is FYNNEI in the germline V gene. Trimming left V 1 base short and J 4 bases short, with 8 bases between. The CDR3 DNA is TGTGCCAGCAGTGAAGGGCAAATTTACGAGCAGTACTTC. Translation gives CASSEGQIYEQYF.

The V gene is TRBV6-6, the J gene TRBJ2-7, with 7 bases aligning to TRBD1. In germline, CDR1 is MNHNY, CDR2 SVGAGI (reference sequence). This CDR3 contains 16 residues. Trimming at V came to 2 bases and at J to 3 bases, leaving 10 bases not matched to a gene. The CDR3 DNA follows: TGTGCCAGCAGTTACCCAAGACAGGGAAGTGTCTACGAGCAGTACTTC. Protein sequence: CASSYPRQGSVYEQYF.

This chain joins TRBV18 and TRBJ1-2; D is perhaps TRBD1 (6 bases). Germline V CDR1 and CDR2: KGHSH, LQKENI. This CDR3 region has 16 residues. The V and J ends lost 4 bases and 5 bases respectively, with 20 bases between them. The CDR3 nucleotides are TGTGCCAGCTCACAAGCGCCACAGGGTGTAAAGTATGGCTACACCTTC. It specifies CASSQAPQGVKYGYTF.

The chain employs TRBV3-1 (or the pseudogene TRBV3-2) and TRBJ2-5, with 10 bases matching TRBD1. Germline V CDR1 and CDR2: LGHDT, YNNKEL (reference sequence). With 2 bases clipped from V and 7 bases from J, the junction kept 10 bases outside the gene matches. This CDR3 has 16 residues. The CDR3 nucleotides are TGTGCCAGCAGCCAAACCGGGACAGGGGCTATCGGGACCCAGTACTTC. The encoded protein is CASSQTGTGAIGTQYF.

The chain links TRBV4-1 to TRBJ2-1, with 9 bases fitting TRBD2. This CDR3 is 16 amino acids long. Germline V lookup: CDR1 MGHRA, CDR2 YSYEKL. Losses at the gene ends were 0 bases for V and 7 bases for J; bases not matched to a gene: 7. CDR3 nucleotide sequence: TGCGCCAGCAGCCAAGAGGTTAGCGGGGGCTTTAATGAGCAGTTCTTC. This gives the protein CASSQEVSGGFNEQFF.

The chain joins TRBV7-2 to TRBJ2-5; 8 nucleotides line up with TRBD2. Germline assignment: CDR1 SGHTA and CDR2 FQGNSA. The V gene end was trimmed by 2 bases and the J gene end by 4 bases; junction bases not matched to a gene: 6. The CDR3 has 15 amino acids. The CDR3: CASSLFGGAGETQYF. The CDR3, as DNA: TGTGCCAGCAGCTTATTCGGGGGGGCAGGAGAGACCCAGTACTTC. Together with reference TRBV7-2 and TRBJ2-5, the CDR3 gives the full variable domain: GAGVSQSPSNKVTEKGKDVELRCDPISGHTALYWYRQSLGQGLEFLIYFQGNSAPDKSGLPSDRFSAERTGGSVSTLTIQRTQQEDSAVYLCASSLFGGAGETQYFGPGTRLLVL.